One sample yielded the 22 T cell receptor beta chains listed below, sequenced in a study of blood T cell repertoires in COVID-19. This table comes from immunoSEQ multiplex PCR, and its TCRdb copy is limited to in-frame clones, with some not included. The sample shows about 190,000 clones, 85% to 90% of them seen only once. Sequencing was done on a sample of PBMCs or T cells enriched from blood (not recorded which). The receptors shown here come from a woman aged 40 to 50 in a cohort exposed to, infected with or recovered from COVID-19 (not recorded which).

The rearrangement uses TRBV7-9 and TRBJ1-4; D might be TRBD1 (5 bases). CDR1 SEHNR and CDR2 FQNEAQ come from the germline V gene (reference sequence). V lost 3 bases, J lost 8 bases, and 10 bases lay in between. The CDR3 has 13 amino acids. CDR3 DNA sequence: TGTGCCAGCAGCTTTCCGGGGGAGGAAAAACTGTTTTTT. As protein: CASSFPGEEKLFF.

In DNA form, the CDR3 reads TGTGCCAGTAGTATAGGGCAAGGGGGCTCCGGCTACACCTTC. This translates into CASSIGQGGSGYTF. V and J are TRBV19 and TRBJ1-2; 7 bases agree with TRBD1. Germline loops: CDR1 LNHDA, CDR2 SQIVND (reference sequence). The CDR3 length is 14 residues. The junction had 7 bases not matched to a gene; V was cut back by 1 base and J by 8 bases.

This clone was seen once. The chain carries TRBV11-3 and TRBJ2-7; 9 bases align to TRBD2. V gave up 4 bases and J gave up 2 bases; unmatched junction bases: 6. This CDR3 contains 15 residues. CDR1 is SGHNT and CDR2 is YENEEA in the germline V gene. CDR3 DNA: TGTGCCAGCAGCTATAGCGGGAGAGGAACCTACGAGCAGTACTTC. As protein: CASSYSGRGTYEQYF.

The chain joins TRBV2 to TRBJ1-6; TRBD1 matches 9 bases. Germline CDR1 SNHLY, CDR2 FYNNEI. V lost 7 bases and J lost 9; bases outside the gene matches: 7. The CDR3 contains 14 residues. As DNA, the CDR3 is TGTGCCAGCACTACCGACAGGGGGAGTTCACCCCTCCACTTT. Translated: CASTTDRGSSPLHF.

The chain recombines TRBV7-8 with TRBJ2-3; possible D gene TRBD2, 5 bases. V lost 5 bases, J lost 2 bases, and 11 bases lay in between. The germline V gene has CDR1 SGHVS and CDR2 FQNEAQ. CDR3 length equals 14 residues. The CDR3 here is CASSLTKATDTQYF. The CDR3 region has the DNA TGTGCCAGCAGCCTGACTAAGGCCACAGATACGCAGTATTTT.

The V call is TRBV3-1 (or the pseudogene TRBV3-2), the J call TRBJ2-2; D not certain. V was pared by 0 bases and J by 9 bases, with 8 bases between. CDR1 and CDR2 (germline): LGHDT, YNNKEL (reference sequence). The CDR3 is made up of 13 amino acids. DNA for the CDR3: TGTGCCAGCAGCCAAGATGCTGGGCGGGAGCTGTTTTTT. It encodes CASSQDAGRELFF.

The chain employs TRBV6-1 and TRBJ1-1, with no clear D. The CDR3 contains 12 residues. From germline, CDR1 is MNHNS and CDR2 SASEGT. Trimming removed 2 bases from V and 5 bases from J, with 6 bases in between. The CDR3 nucleotides are TGTGCCAGCAGTGAAATCGGGACTGAAGCTTTCTTT. Translating it yields CASSEIGTEAFF.

V gene TRBV4-1 combines with J gene TRBJ2-7; D remains unclear. Trimming removed 1 base from V and 0 bases from J, with 7 bases in between. Germline V gives CDR1 MGHRA, CDR2 YSYEKL. This CDR3 region has 14 residues. CDR3 sequence reads: CASSQAVSSYEQYF. CDR3 nucleotide sequence: TGCGCCAGCAGCCAAGCGGTTAGCTCCTACGAGCAGTACTTC.

The genes are TRBV14 and TRBJ1-4, with 10 bases aligning to TRBD1. J lost 8 bases, V lost 0 bases, and 6 bases had no gene match. CDR3 length: 16 residues. Germline V gene sequence: CDR1 SGHDN, CDR2 FVKESK. CDR3 sequence reads: CASSQDLRTGGEKLFF. Written as DNA, the CDR3 is TGTGCCAGCAGCCAAGATCTCCGGACAGGGGGGGAAAAACTGTTTTTT.

The chain carries TRBV11-3 and TRBJ2-6; perhaps TRBD2 as D (6 bases). The V and J ends lost 1 base and 0 bases respectively, with 10 bases between them. Per the germline V gene, CDR1 is SGHNT and CDR2 is YENEEA. This CDR3 is built from 17 residues. CDR3 nucleotide sequence: TGTGCCAGCAGCTTAGTTTTCGGGGGCTCTGGGGCCAACGTCCTGACTTTC. Its translation is CASSLVFGGSGANVLTF.

The CDR3 sequence is CSARGGGGYTF. The CDR3 DNA follows: TGCAGTGCTAGGGGAGGAGGGGGCTACACCTTC. The genes are TRBV20-1 and TRBJ1-2; no definite D call. The CDR3 is 11 residues long. The germline V gene has CDR1 DFQATT and CDR2 SNEGSKA (reference sequence). Deletions cut 3 bases from V and 8 bases from J, with 10 bases between.

CDR3 nucleotides: TGTGCCACCAGTGACTCCCGGTTTGGCTCCTACAATGAGCAGTTCTTC. Its translation: CATSDSRFGSYNEQFF. J is TRBJ2-1 and V is TRBV24-1; no definite D call. With 4 bases removed from V and 0 bases from J, the gap between germline ends came to 12 bases. This CDR3 comprises 16 residues. Germline CDR1 reads KGHDR; CDR2 reads SFDVKD.

The table lists this clone with a count of one. The V gene is TRBV30, the J gene TRBJ1-4; no clear D. V was clipped by 3 bases and J by 7 bases, with 21 bases between them. Looked up from germline, CDR1 is GTSNPN and CDR2 is SVGIG (reference sequence). The CDR3 runs 16 residues. CDR3: CAWRQLGGAVSEKLFF. The DNA for the CDR3 is TGTGCCTGGAGACAGCTCGGAGGAGCTGTTAGTGAAAAACTGTTTTTT. The entire variable domain, with the rest obtained from reference TRBV30 and TRBJ1-4, is as follows: SQTIHQWPATLVQPVGSPLSLECTVEGTSNPNLYWYRQAAGRGLQLLFYSVGIGQISSEVPQNLSASRPQDRQFILSSKKLLLSDSGFYLCAWRQLGGAVSEKLFFGSGTQLSVL.

This clone was counted between two and nine times. The chain carries TRBV29-1 and TRBJ2-6; D unclear. Trimming removed 7 bases at V and 2 bases at J, with 9 bases between. Per germline, CDR1 SQVTM and CDR2 ANQGSEA. The CDR3 is 13 residues long. CDR3 nucleotides: TGCAGCGCTACAGTGACTGGGGCCAACGTCCTGACTTTC. As protein: CSATVTGANVLTF.

The rearrangement links TRBV9 to TRBJ2-1; D is perhaps TRBD2 (6 bases). V lost 0 bases, J lost 0 bases, and 13 bases lay in between. This CDR3 contains 17 residues. The V gene's germline CDR1 is SGDLS and CDR2 YYNGEE. For the CDR3, the DNA is TGTGCCAGCAGCGTAGGGCTAGCGCCGAGCTCCTACAATGAGCAGTTCTTC. It is translated as CASSVGLAPSSYNEQFF.

The chain has TRBV7-8 and TRBJ2-1; TRBD2 might be the D (6 bases). CDR1 SGHVS and CDR2 FQNEAQ come from the germline V gene. The ends were cut back, 6 bases at V and 6 bases at J, with 18 bases in the middle. The CDR3 loop spans 15 amino acids. CDR3 DNA: TGTGCCAGCAGTCCTAGTGGAGGGGTAGCCAATGAGCAGTTCTTC. The encoded protein is CASSPSGGVANEQFF. The entire variable domain, with the rest obtained from reference TRBV7-8 and TRBJ2-1, is as follows: GAGVSQSPRYKVAKRGQDVALRCDPISGHVSLFWYQQALGQGPEFLTYFQNEAQLDKSGLPSDRFFAERPEGSVSTLKIQRTQQEDSAVYLCASSPSGGVANEQFFGPGTRLTVL.

The chain recombines TRBV7-9 with TRBJ2-1, with D possibly TRBD2 on 5 matching bases. The CDR3 consists of 17 residues. Germline CDR1 reads SEHNR; CDR2 reads FQNEAQ (reference sequence). V dropped 6 bases and J dropped 0 bases, with 18 bases sitting between them. This chain's CDR3 is CASRAWVLGSSYNEQFF. CDR3 sequence (DNA): TGTGCCAGCAGGGCGTGGGTCTTGGGGAGCTCCTACAATGAGCAGTTCTTC.

This chain links TRBV7-9 with TRBJ1-5; D is ambiguous. CDR3 size: 11 residues. Trimming left V 5 bases short and J 7 bases short, with 6 bases between. In germline, CDR1 is SEHNR, CDR2 FQNEAQ (reference sequence). CDR3 in amino acids: CASSPGQPQHF. In DNA form, the CDR3 reads TGTGCCAGCAGCCCTGGCCAGCCCCAGCATTTT.

The chain recombines TRBV2 with TRBJ1-4; D is perhaps TRBD1 (5 bases). The CDR3 spans 14 residues. V gave up 3 bases and J gave up 0 bases, with 5 bases separating them. Germline CDR1 and CDR2: SNHLY and FYNNEI. The CDR3 is CASSETATNEKLFF. The CDR3 nucleotides are TGTGCCAGCAGTGAGACAGCAACTAATGAAAAACTGTTTTTT.

The V call is TRBV3-1 (or the pseudogene TRBV3-2), the J call TRBJ1-5; D remains unclear. The CDR3 has 14 amino acids. Germline lookup yields CDR1 LGHDT and CDR2 YNNKEL (reference sequence). V was trimmed by 4 bases and J by 0 bases, leaving 7 bases between them. CDR3 protein: CASSPVFSNQPQHF. The CDR3 nucleotides are TGTGCCAGCAGCCCTGTTTTTAGCAATCAGCCCCAGCATTTT.

This clone was detected only once. J is TRBJ1-1 and V is TRBV7-6; the D is unclear. The CDR3 runs 17 residues. Trimming left V 1 base short and J 1 base short, with 16 bases between. In germline, CDR1 is SGHVS, CDR2 FNYEAQ. CDR3 region: CASSLGSWGGRNTEAFF. The CDR3 DNA reads as TGTGCCAGCAGCTTAGGGTCGTGGGGTGGGAGGAACACTGAAGCTTTCTTT.

The chain has TRBV6-5 and TRBJ1-2, with D perhaps matching TRBD1 (5 bases). The CDR3 sequence is 13 residues long. The germline V gene has CDR1 MNHEY and CDR2 SVGAGI. V lost 7 bases and J 1 base, leaving 10 bases between the germline ends. The CDR3 bases are TGTGCCAGCACCAAGACAGTTAACTATGGCTACACCTTC. Translating gives CASTKTVNYGYTF.